This TCR beta chain was recovered during a study of T-cell memory formation after mild COVID-19. As for the study in general: The TCR clusters were mostly specific to one donor. Study results and caveats: Second-wave clones reaching peak frequency on day 37 lacked confirmed SARS-CoV-2 specificity. Within pre-infection memory, some responding clones were found, suggesting cross-reactive memory joined.

5'RACE with constant-segment primers built TCRalpha and TCRbeta cDNA libraries with UMIs. TCRdb re-derived calls from the 5' RACE reads in MiXCR, one entry per CDR3 protein. This sample has around 49,000 distinct CDR3 sequences, with roughly a quarter found just once. The CDR3 is 16 amino acids. The V gene's germline CDR1 is MNHEY and CDR2 SVGEGT. Germline trimming cut 4 bases from V and 3 bases from J; bases unmatched to any gene: 8. A word on this clonotype: Its antigen remains unidentified.

The sequence came from a man aged 18 to 30 who had mild COVID-19 (a few samples of this study predate the infection). Cell type and time point are not known. The chain combines TRBV6-2 or TRBV6-3 with TRBJ2-5; 10 bases align to TRBD1. Sequencing was done on a sample of PBMCs or a T cell subset sorted from them (not recorded which). As DNA, the CDR3 is TGTGCCAGCAGTTCTCCGGGACAGGGGTTGGAAGAGACCCAGTACTTC. It translates to CASSSPGQGLEETQYF.